These 14 T cell receptor beta chains came from one sample sequenced in a study of cytomegalovirus exposure and HLA in healthy donors. Both 60 Vbeta primers and 13 Jbeta primers went into the PCR. Profiling relied on immunoSEQ multiplex PCR, and the TCRdb table lists in-frame clones only, not all of them. The table includes 150,000 to 200,000 clones, under 80% detected once. The source material was PBMCs. These receptor sequences come from a woman aged 45-59 years in good health and CMV-seropositive.

The rearrangement links TRBV10-3 to TRBJ2-2; 8 nucleotides align to TRBD1. Germline V lookup: CDR1 ENHRY, CDR2 SYGVKD. J lost 6 bases, V lost 2 bases, and 5 bases had no gene match. The length of the CDR3 is 15 residues. CDR3 sequence (DNA): TGTGCCATCAGTGAGCCCACCAGGGGGCCCGGGGAGCTGTTTTTT. It codes for CAISEPTRGPGELFF.

The chain combines TRBV13 with TRBJ2-1, with TRBD2 identical over 7 bases. Losses at the gene ends were 9 bases for V and 0 bases for J; bases not matched to a gene: 8. This CDR3 is 15 amino acids long. CDR1 is PRHDT, CDR2 FYEKMQ, per germline (reference sequence). Here the CDR3 reads CASGGGRSSYNEQFF. The CDR3 DNA reads as TGTGCCAGTGGGGGGGGAAGAAGCTCCTACAATGAGCAGTTCTTC.

This clone was seen only a few times. The chain couples TRBV19 to TRBJ1-1; D is unclear. From germline, CDR1 is LNHDA and CDR2 SQIVND (reference sequence). V was clipped by 3 bases and J by 0 bases, with 5 bases between them. This CDR3 spans 13 amino acids. As DNA, the CDR3 is TGTGCCAGTAGTATCCGTTTGAACACTGAAGCTTTCTTT. It encodes CASSIRLNTEAFF.

The V and J genes are TRBV18 and TRBJ1-4, with 10 bases identical to TRBD1. CDR1 KGHSH and CDR2 LQKENI come from the germline V gene. CDR3 length equals 15 residues. With V trimmed by 2 bases and J by 8 bases, 5 bases remained unmatched. For the CDR3, the DNA is TGTGCCAGCTCACCAGGGACAGGGGCAAGGGAAAAACTGTTTTTT. Its protein product is CASSPGTGAREKLFF.

There are a few counts of this clone. The chain uses TRBV30 and TRBJ1-6; 7 positions agree with TRBD1. Germline V gene lookup returns CDR1 GTSNPN and CDR2 SVGIG (reference sequence). The CDR3 is 16 residues long. V lost 3 bases and J lost 7; bases outside the gene matches: 12. CDR3 DNA: TGTGCCTGGAGCGCGACAGGGAGAACGTACAATTCACCCCTCCACTTT. Its translation is CAWSATGRTYNSPLHF.

The CDR3 DNA reads TGTGCCAGCAGTAACCTAGGAGGGGCCGGGGAGCTGTTTTTT. Residues: CASSNLGGAGELFF. The chain uses TRBV6-1 and TRBJ2-2; tentative D call: TRBD2 (6 bases). Trimming left V 5 bases short and J 6 bases short, with 13 bases between. The CDR3 is 14 amino acids. In germline, CDR1 is MNHNS, CDR2 SASEGT.

This chain joins TRBV6-1 and TRBJ2-7; possibly TRBD2 for D (5 bases). V was shortened by 0 bases and J by 6 bases, with 9 bases between the two germline ends. The CDR3 sequence is 13 residues long. CDR1 and CDR2 (germline): MNHNS, SASEGT. The CDR3 loop is CASSEARAGEQYF. DNA for the CDR3: TGTGCCAGCAGTGAAGCGAGGGCCGGCGAGCAGTACTTC.

J is TRBJ1-5 and V is TRBV6-1, with 9 bases aligning to TRBD1. Germline V gene lookup returns CDR1 MNHNS and CDR2 SASEGT. The length of the CDR3 is 16 residues. The V gene end was trimmed by 1 base and the J gene end by 1 base; junction bases not matched to a gene: 2. The CDR3 sequence is CASSEVTGGSNQPQHF. The CDR3 DNA follows: TGTGCCAGCAGTGAAGTGACAGGGGGAAGCAATCAGCCCCAGCATTTT.

The CDR3 reads CASSPPGGRNEQFF. The CDR3 nucleotides read TGTGCCAGCAGCCCACCGGGGGGACGCAATGAGCAGTTCTTC. This chain links TRBV7-6 with TRBJ2-1; 7 positions match TRBD2. Trimming cost V 5 bases and J 6 bases; bases outside gene matches: 7. Germline assignment: CDR1 SGHVS and CDR2 FNYEAQ. CDR3 size: 14 residues.

This chain uses TRBV7-3 with TRBJ2-1, with 11 bases matching TRBD2. From germline, CDR1 is SGHTA and CDR2 FQGTGA. The CDR3 spans 16 residues. J lost 7 bases, V lost 5 bases, and 10 bases had no gene match. CDR3 in amino acids: CASSALAGGLVNEQFF. The CDR3 DNA sequence: TGTGCCAGCAGCGCCTTAGCGGGGGGGTTAGTTAATGAGCAGTTCTTC.

This CDR3 is CATSRGLTVAYEQYF. The CDR3 DNA follows: TGTGCCACCAGCAGAGGACTGACCGTAGCGTACGAGCAGTACTTC. The chain joins TRBV15 to TRBJ2-5; tentatively, D is TRBD2 (5 bases). The J call is doubtful: the DNA matches TRBJ2-7 better. Germline V gene data show CDR1 as LNHNV and CDR2 as YYDKDF (reference sequence). The CDR3 spans 15 residues.

This sequence joins TRBV11-1 and TRBJ2-5, with TRBD2 matching 8 bases. Per germline, CDR1 SGHAT and CDR2 FQDESV (reference sequence). Losses at the gene ends were 3 bases for V and 2 bases for J; bases not matched to a gene: 8. This CDR3 comprises 16 residues. The CDR3 loop is CASSLVGGAPQETQYF. The CDR3 DNA reads TGTGCCAGCAGCTTGGTCGGGGGGGCCCCACAAGAGACCCAGTACTTC.

The chain uses TRBV5-1 and TRBJ1-1; D might be TRBD1 (5 bases). CDR1 and CDR2 (germline): SGHRS, YFSETQ. This CDR3 region has 16 residues. The V end was cut by 4 bases, the J end by 2 bases, with 18 bases between. For the CDR3, the DNA is TGCGCCAGCAGCACAGACAGAGCCAGTCTCAACACTGAAGCTTTCTTT. It specifies CASSTDRASLNTEAFF.

This chain connects TRBV30 to TRBJ1-3, with a tentative D call TRBD1 (6 bases). Trimming left V 3 bases short and J 11 bases short, with 14 bases between. This CDR3 is built from 12 residues. Per the germline V gene, CDR1 is GTSNPN and CDR2 is SVGIG (reference sequence). Here the CDR3 DNA reads TGTGCCTGGAGCACAGGGAAGGGGCCCATATATTTT. The encoded protein is CAWSTGKGPIYF.